These 7 T cell receptor beta chains were sequenced from one sample in a study of radiation and T cells in renal cell carcinoma. Regarding time point: baseline pretreatment blood. Treatment defined: 15 Gy SBRT to primary tumor, nephrectomy 4 weeks later. Clones were sequenced by immunoSEQ multiplex PCR, and TCRdb holds only the in-frame ones, with some missing. The sample lists approximately 94,000 clones, 65% to 85% occurring once. Sample: blood, taken from a patient whose treatment included radiotherapy and nephrectomy. These receptors originate from a man aged 55 to 70 with renal cell carcinoma.

The chain carries TRBV30 and TRBJ1-5; 10 bases are a match to TRBD1. Trimming removed 5 bases from V and 4 bases from J; junction bases left unmatched: 5. Per germline, CDR1 GTSNPN and CDR2 SVGIG (reference sequence). The CDR3 has 14 amino acids. Here the CDR3 reads CAWERTGGNQPQHF. CDR3 nucleotides: TGTGCCTGGGAGAGGACAGGGGGAAATCAGCCCCAGCATTTT.

The chain employs TRBV10-1 and TRBJ2-3, with a weak D call TRBD2 (6 bases). From germline, CDR1 is WNHNN and CDR2 SYGVQD (reference sequence). V was pared by 3 bases and J by 8 bases, with 15 bases between. The CDR3 contains 14 residues. The CDR3 bases are TGCGCCAGCAGTGATTCCCGGGAGACCTCTACGCAGTATTTT. It specifies CASSDSRETSTQYF.

The J gene is TRBJ2-5, the V gene TRBV19; D gene unclear. V lost 3 bases and J lost 2, with 10 bases in between. Looked up from germline, CDR1 is LNHDA and CDR2 is SQIVND (reference sequence). The CDR3 sequence is 14 residues long. CDR3 loop: CASSIRHPQETQYF. The CDR3 coding sequence is TGTGCCAGTAGTATCAGGCATCCGCAAGAGACCCAGTACTTC. The entire variable domain, with the rest obtained from reference TRBV19 and TRBJ2-5, is as follows: DGGITQSPKYLFRKEGQNVTLSCEQNLNHDAMYWYRQDPGQGLRLIYYSQIVNDFQKGDIAEGYSVSREKKESFPLTVTSAQKNPTAFYLCASSIRHPQETQYFGPGTRLLVL.

This clone was observed a single time. The V gene is TRBV28, the J gene TRBJ1-2; 7 bases agree with TRBD1. The CDR3 sequence is 13 residues long. The junction had 7 bases not matched to a gene; V was cut back by 8 bases and J by 4 bases. CDR1 and CDR2 (germline): MDHEN, SYDVKM. CDR3 DNA: TGTGCCAGCTGGACAGGCCAGAGCTATGGCTACACCTTC. Protein sequence: CASWTGQSYGYTF.

This rearrangement joins TRBV25-1 to TRBJ2-2; D possibly corresponds to TRBD2 (6 bases). The germline V and J ends were trimmed by 3 bases and 4 bases, with 12 bases remaining between them. This CDR3 comprises 15 residues. Germline V lookup: CDR1 MGHDK, CDR2 SYGVNS. The CDR3 DNA follows: TGTGCCAGCAGTGACCCGGGAGCCCGCACCGGGGAGCTGTTTTTT. This encodes CASSDPGARTGELFF.

The J gene is TRBJ2-1, the V gene TRBV27; 7 positions match TRBD1. The CDR3 loop spans 15 amino acids. The V segment lost 5 bases and the J segment 0 bases; nucleotides outside the gene matches: 4. Germline V gives CDR1 MNHEY, CDR2 SMNVEV (reference sequence). The CDR3 DNA sequence: TGTGCCAGCAGTGACAGGGCGAGCTCCTACAATGAGCAGTTCTTC. Encoded protein: CASSDRASSYNEQFF.

V usage is TRBV18 and J usage is TRBJ1-1; D is ambiguous. CDR1 KGHSH and CDR2 LQKENI come from the germline V gene. V shed 3 bases and J shed 0 bases, with 17 bases lying between them. This CDR3 spans 17 amino acids. CDR3 sequence reads: CASSPQALHGLNTEAFF. As DNA, the CDR3 is TGTGCCAGCTCACCTCAAGCACTACACGGCTTGAACACTGAAGCTTTCTTT. Using reference TRBV18 and TRBJ1-1 for the parts outside the CDR3, the full variable domain is NAGVMQNPRHLVRRRGQEARLRCSPMKGHSHVYWYRQLPEEGLKFMVYLQKENIIDESGMPKERFSAEFPKEGPSILRIQQVVRGDSAAYFCASSPQALHGLNTEAFFGQGTRLTVV.